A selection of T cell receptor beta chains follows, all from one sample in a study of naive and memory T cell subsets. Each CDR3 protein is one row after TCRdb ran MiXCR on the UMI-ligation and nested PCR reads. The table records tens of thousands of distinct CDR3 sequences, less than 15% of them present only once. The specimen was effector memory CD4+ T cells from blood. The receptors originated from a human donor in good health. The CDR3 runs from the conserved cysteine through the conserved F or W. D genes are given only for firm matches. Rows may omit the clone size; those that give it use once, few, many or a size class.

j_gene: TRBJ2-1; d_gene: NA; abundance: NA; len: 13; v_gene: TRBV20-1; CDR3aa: CSASPGVGNEQFF; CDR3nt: TGCAGTGCTAGTCCGGGAGTGGGCAATGAGCAGTTCTTC
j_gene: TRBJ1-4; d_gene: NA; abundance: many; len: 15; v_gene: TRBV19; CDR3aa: CASSRRDPHNEKLFF; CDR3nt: TGTGCCAGTAGTCGCCGGGACCCCCACAATGAAAAACTGTTTTTT
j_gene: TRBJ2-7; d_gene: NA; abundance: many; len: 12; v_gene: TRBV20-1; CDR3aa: CSATTISPEQYF; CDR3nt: TGCAGTGCTACTACCATCTCTCCCGAGCAGTACTTC
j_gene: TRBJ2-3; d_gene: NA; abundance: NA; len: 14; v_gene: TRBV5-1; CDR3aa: CASSLASGEDTQYF; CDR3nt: TGCGCCAGCAGCTTGGCGTCGGGAGAAGATACGCAGTATTTT
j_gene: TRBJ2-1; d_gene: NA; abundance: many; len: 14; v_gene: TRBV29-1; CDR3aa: CSVDGLAGLNEQFF; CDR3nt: TGCAGCGTTGACGGGCTAGCTGGCCTCAATGAGCAGTTCTTC
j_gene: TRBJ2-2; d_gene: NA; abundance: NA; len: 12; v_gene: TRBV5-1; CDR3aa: CASSYNTGELFF; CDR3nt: TGCGCCAGCAGCTATAACACCGGGGAGCTGTTTTTT
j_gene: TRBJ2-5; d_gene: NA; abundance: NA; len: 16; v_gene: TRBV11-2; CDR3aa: CASSLASRGIQETQYF; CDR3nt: TGTGCCAGCAGCTTAGCATCCCGAGGAATCCAAGAGACCCAGTACTTC
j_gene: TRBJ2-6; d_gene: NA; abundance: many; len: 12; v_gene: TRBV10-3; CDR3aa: CAIRTRANVLTF; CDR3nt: TGTGCCATCAGGACTAGAGCCAACGTCCTGACTTTC
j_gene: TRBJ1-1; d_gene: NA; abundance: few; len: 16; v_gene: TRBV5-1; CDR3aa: CASSRGRAVGGTEAFF; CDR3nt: TGCGCCAGCAGCCGTGGCCGGGCGGTGGGGGGCACTGAAGCTTTCTTT
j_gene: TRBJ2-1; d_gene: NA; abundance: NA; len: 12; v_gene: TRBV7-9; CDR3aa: CASSFGRDLQFF; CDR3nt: TGTGCCAGCAGCTTCGGGCGGGACCTGCAGTTCTTC
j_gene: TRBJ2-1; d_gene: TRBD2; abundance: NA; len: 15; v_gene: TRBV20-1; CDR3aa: CSASWAAGGNNEQFF; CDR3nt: TGCAGTGCTAGTTGGGCGGCGGGAGGGAACAATGAGCAGTTCTTC
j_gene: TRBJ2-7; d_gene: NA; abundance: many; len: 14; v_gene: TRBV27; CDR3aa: CASSLGVPSYEQYF; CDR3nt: TGTGCCAGCAGTTTAGGCGTACCCTCCTACGAGCAGTACTTC
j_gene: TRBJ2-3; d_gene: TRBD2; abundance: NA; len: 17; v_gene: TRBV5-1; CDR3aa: CASSLATPGLARDTQYF; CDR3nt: TGCGCCAGCAGCTTGGCAACACCCGGACTAGCGAGAGATACGCAGTATTTT
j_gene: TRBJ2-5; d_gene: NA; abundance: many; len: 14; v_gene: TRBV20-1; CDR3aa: CSARFSSGVGTQYF; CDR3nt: TGCAGTGCTAGATTCTCATCGGGAGTCGGGACCCAGTACTTC
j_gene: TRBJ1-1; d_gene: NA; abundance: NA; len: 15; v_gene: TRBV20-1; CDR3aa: CSARAGWGGRTEAFF; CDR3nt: TGCAGTGCTAGAGCCGGGTGGGGGGGGCGAACTGAAGCTTTCTTT
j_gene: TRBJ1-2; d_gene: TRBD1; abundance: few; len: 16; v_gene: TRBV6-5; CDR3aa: CASSPGMGQGRLGYTF; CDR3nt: TGTGCCAGCAGCCCCGGTATGGGACAGGGCCGCCTTGGCTACACCTTC
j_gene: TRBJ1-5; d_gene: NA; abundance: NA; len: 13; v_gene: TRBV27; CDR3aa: CASSFTGNQPQHF; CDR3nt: TGTGCCAGCAGTTTTACAGGGAATCAGCCCCAGCATTTT
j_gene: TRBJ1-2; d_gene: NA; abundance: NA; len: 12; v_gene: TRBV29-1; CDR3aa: CSVEAGGSGYTF; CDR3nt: TGCAGCGTCGAGGCGGGGGGCTCCGGCTACACCTTC
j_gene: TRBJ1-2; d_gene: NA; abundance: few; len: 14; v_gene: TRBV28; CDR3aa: CASSFNDRLHRYTF; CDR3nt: TGTGCCAGCAGTTTTAACGACAGACTTCATAGGTACACCTTC
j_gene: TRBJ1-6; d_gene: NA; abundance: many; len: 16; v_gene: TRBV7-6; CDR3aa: CASSPQTGLNNSPLHF; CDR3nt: TGTGCCAGCAGCCCTCAAACAGGGTTGAATAATTCACCCCTCCACTTT
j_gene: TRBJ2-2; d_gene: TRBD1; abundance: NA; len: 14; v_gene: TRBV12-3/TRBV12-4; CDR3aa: CASSWGQYTGELFF; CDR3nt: TGTGCCAGCAGTTGGGGACAGTACACCGGGGAGCTGTTTTTT
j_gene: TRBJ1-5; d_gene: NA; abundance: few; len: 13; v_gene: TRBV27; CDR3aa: CASSFAQDFPQHF; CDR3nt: TGTGCCAGCAGTTTTGCACAGGATTTCCCCCAGCATTTT
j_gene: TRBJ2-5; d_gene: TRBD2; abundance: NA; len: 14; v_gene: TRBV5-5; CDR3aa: CASSLTSDQETQYF; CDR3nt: TGTGCCAGCAGCTTGACTAGCGATCAAGAGACCCAGTACTTC
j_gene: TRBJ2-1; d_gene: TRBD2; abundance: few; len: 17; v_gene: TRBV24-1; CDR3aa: CATSESGASGSRNEQFF; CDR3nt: TGTGCCACCAGTGAATCAGGTGCTAGCGGGAGTCGGAATGAGCAGTTCTTC
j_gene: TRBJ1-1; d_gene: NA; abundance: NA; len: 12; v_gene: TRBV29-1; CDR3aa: CSVAQGKAEAFF; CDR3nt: TGCAGCGTTGCGCAGGGTAAGGCTGAAGCTTTCTTT
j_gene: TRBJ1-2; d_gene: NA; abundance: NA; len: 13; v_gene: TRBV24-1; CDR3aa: CATADDSNYGYTF; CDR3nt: TGTGCCACCGCGGACGACTCTAACTATGGCTACACCTTC
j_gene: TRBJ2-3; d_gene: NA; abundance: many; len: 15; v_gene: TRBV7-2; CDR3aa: CASSFGVAQTDTQYF; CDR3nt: TGTGCCAGCAGCTTCGGGGTAGCACAAACAGATACGCAGTATTTT